This T cell receptor beta chain was recorded in a study of control samples from healthy donors and cancer patients. Clones were read by immunoSEQ multiplex PCR, and TCRdb kept only the in-frame ones, dropping some. The repertoire holds about 100,000 clones, around four fifths seen once, with 6% to 8% in the top ten. The TCR sequence derives from a man between 18 and 29 years old in good health. Specimen: blood.

The CDR3 sequence: CASSLGSYNRAETQYF. Here the CDR3 DNA reads TGCGCCAGCAGCTTGGGGTCCTATAACAGGGCCGAGACCCAGTACTTC. This chain connects TRBV5-1 to TRBJ2-5; D might be TRBD1 (6 bases). V dropped 0 bases and J dropped 5 bases, with 17 bases sitting between them. This CDR3 spans 16 amino acids. Germline CDR1 is SGHRS and CDR2 is YFSETQ.